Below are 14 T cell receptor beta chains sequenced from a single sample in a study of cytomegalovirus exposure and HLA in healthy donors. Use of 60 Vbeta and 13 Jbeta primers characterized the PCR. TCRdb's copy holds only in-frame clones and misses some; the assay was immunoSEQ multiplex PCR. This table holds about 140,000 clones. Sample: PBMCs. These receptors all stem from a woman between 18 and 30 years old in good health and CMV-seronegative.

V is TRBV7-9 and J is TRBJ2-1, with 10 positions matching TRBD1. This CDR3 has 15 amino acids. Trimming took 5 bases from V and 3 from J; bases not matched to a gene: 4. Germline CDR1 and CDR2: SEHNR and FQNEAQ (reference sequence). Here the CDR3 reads CASSPGTGDYNEQFF. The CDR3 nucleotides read TGTGCCAGCAGCCCCGGGACAGGGGACTACAATGAGCAGTTCTTC.

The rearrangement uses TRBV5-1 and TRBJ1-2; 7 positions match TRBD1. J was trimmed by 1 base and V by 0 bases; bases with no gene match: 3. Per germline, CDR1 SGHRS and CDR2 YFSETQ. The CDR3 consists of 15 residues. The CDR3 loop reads CASSLGGQDNYGYTF. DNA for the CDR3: TGCGCCAGCAGCTTGGGAGGACAGGATAACTATGGCTACACCTTC.

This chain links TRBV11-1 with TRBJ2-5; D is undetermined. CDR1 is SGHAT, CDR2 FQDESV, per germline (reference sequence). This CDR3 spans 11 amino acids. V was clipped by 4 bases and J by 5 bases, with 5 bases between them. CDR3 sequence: CASSSVETQYF. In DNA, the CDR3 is TGTGCCAGCAGCTCCGTGGAGACCCAGTACTTC. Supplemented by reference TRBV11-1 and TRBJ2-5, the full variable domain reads EAEVAQSPRYKITEKSQAVAFWCDPISGHATLYWYRQILGQGPELLVQFQDESVVDDSQLPKDRFSAERLKGVDSTLKIQPAELGDSAMYLCASSSVETQYFGPGTRLLVL.

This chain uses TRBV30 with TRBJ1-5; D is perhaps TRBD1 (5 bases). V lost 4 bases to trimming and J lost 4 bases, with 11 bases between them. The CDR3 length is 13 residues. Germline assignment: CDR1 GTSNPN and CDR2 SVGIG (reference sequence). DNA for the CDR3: TGTGCCTGGAACGCCGGGGGAAATCAGCCCCAGCATTTT. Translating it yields CAWNAGGNQPQHF.

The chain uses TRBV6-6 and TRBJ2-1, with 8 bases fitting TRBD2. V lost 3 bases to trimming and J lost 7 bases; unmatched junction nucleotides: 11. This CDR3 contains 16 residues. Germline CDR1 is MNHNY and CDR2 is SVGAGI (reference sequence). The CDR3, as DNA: TGTGCCAGCAGTTATCCCGCCGGGACTAGTTATAATGAGCAGTTCTTC. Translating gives CASSYPAGTSYNEQFF.

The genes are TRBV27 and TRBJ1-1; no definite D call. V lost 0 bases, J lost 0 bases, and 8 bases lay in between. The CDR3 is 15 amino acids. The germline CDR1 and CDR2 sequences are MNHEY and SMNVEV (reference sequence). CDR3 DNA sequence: TGTGCCAGCAGTTTATCGATACTCCTGAACACTGAAGCTTTCTTT. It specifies CASSLSILLNTEAFF.

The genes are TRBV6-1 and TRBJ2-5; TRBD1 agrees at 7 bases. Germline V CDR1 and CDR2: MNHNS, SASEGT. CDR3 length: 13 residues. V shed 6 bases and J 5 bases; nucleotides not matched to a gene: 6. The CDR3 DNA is TGTGCCAGCAGGGCAGGGGGAGTTGAGACCCAGTACTTC. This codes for CASRAGGVETQYF.

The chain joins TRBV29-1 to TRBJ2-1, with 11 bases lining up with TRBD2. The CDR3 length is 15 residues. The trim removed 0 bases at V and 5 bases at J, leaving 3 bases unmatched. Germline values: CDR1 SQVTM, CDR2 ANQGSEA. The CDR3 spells CSVEDGGLADNEQFF. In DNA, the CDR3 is TGCAGCGTTGAAGATGGGGGACTAGCGGACAATGAGCAGTTCTTC.

CDR3 sequence (DNA): TGTGCCAGCGCCGAGACTTGGAGCTCACCCCTCCACTTT. Residues: CASAETWSSPLHF. This sequence joins TRBV6-5 and TRBJ1-6; the D is unclear. From germline, CDR1 is MNHEY and CDR2 SVGAGI. V lost 8 bases and J 10 bases, leaving 15 bases between the germline ends. This CDR3 is 13 amino acids long.

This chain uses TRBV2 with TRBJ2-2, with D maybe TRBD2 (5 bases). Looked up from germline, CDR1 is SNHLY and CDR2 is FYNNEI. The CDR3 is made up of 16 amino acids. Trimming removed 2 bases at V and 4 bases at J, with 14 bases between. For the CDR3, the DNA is TGTGCCAGCAGTGAAAGATGGGCGGGTTTCACCGGGGAGCTGTTTTTT. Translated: CASSERWAGFTGELFF.

CDR3 protein: CASSVAGGHKDTQYF. Here the CDR3 DNA reads TGTGCCAGCAGCGTAGCGGGAGGGCACAAAGATACGCAGTATTTT. The V and J genes are TRBV14 and TRBJ2-3, with 11 bases fitting TRBD2. This CDR3 is 15 amino acids long. J gave up 5 bases and V 5 bases, and 6 bases lay outside the gene matches. CDR1 and CDR2 from the germline V gene are SGHDN and FVKESK.

CDR3 sequence reads: CASGLVAGGCEQYV. The CDR3, as DNA: TGTGCTAGTGGTTTGGTCGCAGGGGGCTGCGAGCAGTACGTC. The J gene is TRBJ2-7, the V gene TRBV12-5, with 8 bases aligning to TRBD1. The length of the CDR3 is 14 residues. The V segment lost 0 bases and the J segment 6 bases; nucleotides outside the gene matches: 4. From germline, CDR1 is LGHNT and CDR2 FRNRAP.

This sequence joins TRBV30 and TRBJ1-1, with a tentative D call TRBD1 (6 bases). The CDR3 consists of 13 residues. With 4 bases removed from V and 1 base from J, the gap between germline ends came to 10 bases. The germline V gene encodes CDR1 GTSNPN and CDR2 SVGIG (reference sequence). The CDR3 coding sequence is TGTGCCTGGAAGCGGGGGCCGAACACTGAAGCTTTCTTT. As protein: CAWKRGPNTEAFF.

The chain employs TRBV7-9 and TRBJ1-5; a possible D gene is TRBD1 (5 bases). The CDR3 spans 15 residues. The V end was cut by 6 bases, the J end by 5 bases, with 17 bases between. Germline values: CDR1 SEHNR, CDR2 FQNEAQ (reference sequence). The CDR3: CASSQGVFGDQPQHF. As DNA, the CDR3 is TGTGCCAGCAGTCAGGGCGTGTTCGGAGATCAGCCCCAGCATTTT.